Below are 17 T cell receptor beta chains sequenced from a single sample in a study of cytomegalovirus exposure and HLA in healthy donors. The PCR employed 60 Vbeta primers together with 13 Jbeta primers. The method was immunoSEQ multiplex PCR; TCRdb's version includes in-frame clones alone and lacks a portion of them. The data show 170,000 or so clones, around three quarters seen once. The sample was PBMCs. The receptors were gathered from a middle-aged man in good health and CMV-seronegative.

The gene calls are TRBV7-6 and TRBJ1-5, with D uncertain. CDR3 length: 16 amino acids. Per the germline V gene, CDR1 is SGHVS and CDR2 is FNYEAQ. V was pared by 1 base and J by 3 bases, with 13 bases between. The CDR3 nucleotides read TGTGCCAGCAGCTTAGACGGCGGTGCATTCAATCAGCCCCAGCATTTT. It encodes CASSLDGGAFNQPQHF.

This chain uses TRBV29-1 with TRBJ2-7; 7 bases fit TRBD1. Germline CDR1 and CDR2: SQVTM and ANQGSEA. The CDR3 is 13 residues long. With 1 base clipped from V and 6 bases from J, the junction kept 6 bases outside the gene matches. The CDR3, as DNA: TGCAGCGTTGAAGGGTCGAGGGGGCTCGAGCAGTACTTC. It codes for CSVEGSRGLEQYF.

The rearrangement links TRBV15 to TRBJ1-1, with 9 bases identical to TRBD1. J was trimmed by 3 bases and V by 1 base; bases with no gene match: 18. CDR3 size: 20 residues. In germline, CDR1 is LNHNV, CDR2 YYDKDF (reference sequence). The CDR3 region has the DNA TGTGCCACCAGCAGAGGGGTGGTAGGGACAGGGTCGAATCTCGACACTGAAGCTTTCTTT. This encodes CATSRGVVGTGSNLDTEAFF.

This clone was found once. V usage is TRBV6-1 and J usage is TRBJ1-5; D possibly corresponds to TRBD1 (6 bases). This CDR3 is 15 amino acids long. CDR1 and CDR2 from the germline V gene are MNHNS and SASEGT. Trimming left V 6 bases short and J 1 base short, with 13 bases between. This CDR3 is CASSDGQFSNQPQHF. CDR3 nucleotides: TGTGCCAGCAGCGACGGACAGTTCAGCAATCAGCCCCAGCATTTT.

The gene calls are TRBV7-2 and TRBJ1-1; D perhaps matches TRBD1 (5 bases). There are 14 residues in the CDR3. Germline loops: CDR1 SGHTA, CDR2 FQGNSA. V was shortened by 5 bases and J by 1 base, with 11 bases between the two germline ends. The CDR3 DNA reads TGTGCCAGCAGCAGAACCCAGGGGAACACTGAAGCTTTCTTT. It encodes CASSRTQGNTEAFF.

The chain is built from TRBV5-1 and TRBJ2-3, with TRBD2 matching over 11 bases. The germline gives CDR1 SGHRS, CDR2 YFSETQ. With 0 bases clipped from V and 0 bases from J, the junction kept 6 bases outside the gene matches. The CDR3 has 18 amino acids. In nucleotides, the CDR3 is TGCGCCAGCAGCTTGGCGGCTAGCGGGGGGCCTAGCACAGATACGCAGTATTTT. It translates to CASSLAASGGPSTDTQYF.

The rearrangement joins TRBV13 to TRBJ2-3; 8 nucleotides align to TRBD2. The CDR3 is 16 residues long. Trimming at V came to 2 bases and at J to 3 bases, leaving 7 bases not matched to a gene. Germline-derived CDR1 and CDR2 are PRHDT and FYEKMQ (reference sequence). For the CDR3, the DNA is TGTGCCAGCAGCTTATATGTCGGGAGGGGGACAGATACGCAGTATTTT. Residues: CASSLYVGRGTDTQYF.

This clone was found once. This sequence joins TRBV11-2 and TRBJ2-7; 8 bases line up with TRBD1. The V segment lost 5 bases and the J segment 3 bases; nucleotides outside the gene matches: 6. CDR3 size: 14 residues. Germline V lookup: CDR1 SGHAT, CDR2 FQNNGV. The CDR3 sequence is CASSAGQGSYEQYF. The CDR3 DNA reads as TGTGCCAGCAGCGCAGGACAGGGCAGCTACGAGCAGTACTTC.

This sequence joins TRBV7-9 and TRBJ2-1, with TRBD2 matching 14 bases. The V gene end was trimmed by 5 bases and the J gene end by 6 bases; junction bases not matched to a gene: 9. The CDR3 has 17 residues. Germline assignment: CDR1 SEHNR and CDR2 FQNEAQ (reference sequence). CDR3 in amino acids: CASSQRLAGGPSNEQFF. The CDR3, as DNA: TGTGCCAGCAGCCAGAGACTAGCGGGGGGGCCGAGCAATGAGCAGTTCTTC. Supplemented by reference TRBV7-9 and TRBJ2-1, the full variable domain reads DTGVSQNPRHKITKRGQNVTFRCDPISEHNRLYWYRQTLGQGPEFLTYFQNEAQLEKSRLLSDRFSAERPKGSFSTLEIQRTEQGDSAMYLCASSQRLAGGPSNEQFFGPGTRLTVL.

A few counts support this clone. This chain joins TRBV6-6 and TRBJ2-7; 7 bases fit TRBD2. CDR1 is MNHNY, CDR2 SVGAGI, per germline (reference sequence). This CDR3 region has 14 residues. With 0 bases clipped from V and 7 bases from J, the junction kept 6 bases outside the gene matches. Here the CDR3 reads CASSYSEGLLEQYF. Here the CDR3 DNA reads TGTGCCAGCAGTTACTCCGAGGGACTACTGGAGCAGTACTTC.

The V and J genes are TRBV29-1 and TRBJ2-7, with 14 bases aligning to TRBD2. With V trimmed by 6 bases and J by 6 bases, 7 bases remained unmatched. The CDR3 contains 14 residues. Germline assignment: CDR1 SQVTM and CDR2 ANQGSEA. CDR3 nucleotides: TGCAGCGTGGGACTAGCGGGAGATCGTGGCGAGCAGTACTTC. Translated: CSVGLAGDRGEQYF.

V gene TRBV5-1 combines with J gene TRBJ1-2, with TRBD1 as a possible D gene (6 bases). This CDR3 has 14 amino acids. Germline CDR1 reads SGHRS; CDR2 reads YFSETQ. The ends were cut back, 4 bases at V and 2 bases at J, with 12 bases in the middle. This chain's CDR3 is CASSQRTANYGYTF. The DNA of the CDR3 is TGCGCCAGCAGCCAACGGACAGCGAACTATGGCTACACCTTC.

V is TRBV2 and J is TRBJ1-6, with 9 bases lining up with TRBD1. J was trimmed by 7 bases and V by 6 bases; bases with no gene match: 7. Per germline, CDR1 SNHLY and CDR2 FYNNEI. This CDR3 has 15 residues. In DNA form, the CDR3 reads TGTGCCAGCAGACCCGGGACAGGGACAAATTCACCCCTCCACTTT. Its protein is CASRPGTGTNSPLHF.

The CDR3 DNA reads TGCAGCGTTGAAGGTCAGGGACTAGCGGGGGGGTACAATGAGCAGTTCTTC. The encoded protein is CSVEGQGLAGGYNEQFF. The chain combines TRBV29-1 with TRBJ2-1; the match to TRBD2 covers 16 bases. CDR1 is SQVTM and CDR2 is ANQGSEA in the germline V gene. Trimming at V came to 1 base and at J to 4 bases, leaving 4 bases not matched to a gene. This CDR3 is built from 17 residues.

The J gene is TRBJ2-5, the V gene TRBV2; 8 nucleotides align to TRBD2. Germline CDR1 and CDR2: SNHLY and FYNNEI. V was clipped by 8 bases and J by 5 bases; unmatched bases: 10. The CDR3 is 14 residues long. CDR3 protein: CASAGGGPKETQYF. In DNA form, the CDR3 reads TGTGCCAGCGCGGGCGGGGGGCCCAAGGAGACCCAGTACTTC.

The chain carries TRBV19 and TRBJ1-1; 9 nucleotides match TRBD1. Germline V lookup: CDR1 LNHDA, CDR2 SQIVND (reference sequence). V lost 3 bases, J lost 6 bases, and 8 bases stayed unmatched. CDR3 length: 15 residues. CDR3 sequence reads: CASSIPTGGRAEAFF. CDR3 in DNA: TGTGCCAGTAGTATCCCGACAGGGGGTCGGGCTGAAGCTTTCTTT.

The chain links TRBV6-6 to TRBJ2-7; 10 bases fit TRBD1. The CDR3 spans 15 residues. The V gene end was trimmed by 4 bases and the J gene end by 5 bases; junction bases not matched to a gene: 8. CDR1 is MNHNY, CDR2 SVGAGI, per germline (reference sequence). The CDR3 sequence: CASSSGRDRGHEQYF. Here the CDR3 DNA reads TGTGCCAGCAGTTCCGGCCGGGACAGGGGACACGAGCAGTACTTC.